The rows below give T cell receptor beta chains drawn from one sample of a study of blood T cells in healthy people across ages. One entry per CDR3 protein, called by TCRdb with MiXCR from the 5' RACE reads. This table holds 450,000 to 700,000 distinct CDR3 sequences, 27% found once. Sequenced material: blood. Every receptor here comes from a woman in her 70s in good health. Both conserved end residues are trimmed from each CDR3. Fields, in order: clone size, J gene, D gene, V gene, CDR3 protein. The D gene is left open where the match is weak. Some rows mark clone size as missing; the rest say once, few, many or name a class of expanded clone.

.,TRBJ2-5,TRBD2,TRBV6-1,ASSELPAGGRETQY
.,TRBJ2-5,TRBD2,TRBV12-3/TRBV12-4,ASRPQWGGKETQY
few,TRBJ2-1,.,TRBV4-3,ASSQVIEGDEQF
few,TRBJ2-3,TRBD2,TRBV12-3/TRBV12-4,ASSLTSGGAGDTQY
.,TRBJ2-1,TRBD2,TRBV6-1,ASSVLAGVNNEQF
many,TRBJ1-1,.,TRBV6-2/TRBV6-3,ASSRGGNTEAF
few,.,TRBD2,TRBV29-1,SVKNGAGGSNEQF
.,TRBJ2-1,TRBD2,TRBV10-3,AIKRTSGTLSSYNEQF
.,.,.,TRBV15,ATSRDRPPSEQF
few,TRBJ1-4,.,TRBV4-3,ASSQDPQGINEKLF
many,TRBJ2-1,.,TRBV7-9,ASSFWGSSYNEQF
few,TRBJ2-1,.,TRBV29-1,SAVGQGGNEQF
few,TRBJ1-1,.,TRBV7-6,ASSLGSRLIEAF
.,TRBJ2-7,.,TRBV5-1,ASSSVSGLGHEQY
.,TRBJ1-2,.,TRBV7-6,ACSPGPLFEGYGYT
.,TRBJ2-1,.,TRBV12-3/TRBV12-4,ASSYIGPGDNEQF
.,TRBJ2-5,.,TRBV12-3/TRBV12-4,ASSSGTLTRQETQY
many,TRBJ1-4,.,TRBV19,ASSKPRGGTGELEKLF
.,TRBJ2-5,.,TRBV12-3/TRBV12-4,ASIKDSQETQY
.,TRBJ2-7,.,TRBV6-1,ASSDSAGSFYEQY
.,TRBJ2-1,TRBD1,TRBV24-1,ATSDPMTGNEQF
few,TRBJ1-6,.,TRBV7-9,ASSLRGQGGSPLH
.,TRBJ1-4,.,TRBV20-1,SARVRSTNEKLF
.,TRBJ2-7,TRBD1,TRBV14,AGSRDRGYEQY
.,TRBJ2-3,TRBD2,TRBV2,ASSESLAGVKDTQY
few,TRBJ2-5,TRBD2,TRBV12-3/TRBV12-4,ASTRLAGVQETQY
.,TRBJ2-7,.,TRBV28,ASSWEFSYEQY
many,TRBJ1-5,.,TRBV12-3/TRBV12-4,ASSLPGQPQH
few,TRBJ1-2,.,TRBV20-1,SAKFRTLSYGYT
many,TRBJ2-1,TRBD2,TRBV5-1,ASSGGTSGGAYEQF
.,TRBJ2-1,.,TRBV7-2,ASSPIRVNEQF
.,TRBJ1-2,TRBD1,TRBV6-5,ASGYVRTGGSYGYT
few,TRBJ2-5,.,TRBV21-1,ASSSTWETQY
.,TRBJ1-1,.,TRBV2,ASSVDEMNTEAF
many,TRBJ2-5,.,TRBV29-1,SVAQGFSETQY
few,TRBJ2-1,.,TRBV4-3,ASSQEVSILRVNEQF
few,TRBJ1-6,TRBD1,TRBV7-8,ASSQGQYNSPLH
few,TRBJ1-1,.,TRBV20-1,SARRGGAGTEAF
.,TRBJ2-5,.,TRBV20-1,SASEGKETQY
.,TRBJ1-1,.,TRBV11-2,ASSLVGYEAF
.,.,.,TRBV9,ASSTRLQETQY
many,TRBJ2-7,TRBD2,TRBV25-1,ASSESLAGGKEQY
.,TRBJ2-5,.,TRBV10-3,AISESRVRETQY
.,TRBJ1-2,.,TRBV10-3,AINPTGGDGYT
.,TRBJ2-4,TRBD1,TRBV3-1,ASSQDPTGGRNIQY